Listed below are T cell receptor beta chains from one sample, sequenced in a study of regulatory dendritic cells for organ transplantation. Libraries were prepared by immunoSEQ multiplex PCR; TCRdb keeps only in-frame clonotypes and omits some of them. Of 25,000 to 35,000 clones listed, roughly 85% are singletons. Sequences were obtained from naive CD4+ T cells from blood. These receptors were obtained from a human donor in good health. Each CDR3 is given without its conserved first and last residue.

CDR3 protein,V gene,CDR3 length
ASSQGQGPNSPLH,TRBV4-1,13
ASSSRTDGYGYT,TRBV5-4,12
ASSLGPGQTGELF,TRBV6-5,13
ASSYSRQGFGNEQF,TRBV6-6,14
ASSLGGLAGGIQETQY,TRBV11-2,16
ASSLEAGQGSGANVLT,TRBV7-9,16
ASSYRGGGADTQY,TRBV6-6,13
ASSLGLSTDTQY,TRBV5-1,12
ATSRAGLAGEQF,TRBV15,12
ASTLTVSGANVLT,TRBV2,13
ASSPPPGENTEAF,TRBV18,13
ASSPTGSYNEQF,TRBV5-4,12
ASSPGQGGPEAF,TRBV19,12
ATAATSGVQETQY,TRBV9,13
ASSPTDTSGGRAGELF,TRBV5-4,16
ASSLWDRLAKNIQY,TRBV5-6,14
ASSPGTGFGIQY,TRBV7-2,12
ASSFLAGGKSSYNEQF,TRBV5-4,16
ASSMASGELF,TRBV19,10
ASGLWTGINEKLF,TRBV12-5,13
ASSLDGTGGPSGYT,TRBV11-3,14
ASSLAPTAYSGRSYNEQF,TRBV7-2,18
ASSAELRDRGHEQY,TRBV7-9,14
ASSITYYGYT,TRBV19,10
ASSTTTSTYEQY,TRBV7-9,12
ASGLGGTSRFGEQY,TRBV12-5,14
ASSVGTGDMNTEAF,TRBV9,14
ASSIDRRNTEAF,TRBV19,12
ASRSDLGIPRYT,TRBV6-5,12
ASSQDRVGVNLDEQY,TRBV18,15
ASGTRDTDTQY,TRBV9,11
ASSLAATQETQY,TRBV7-2,12
ASSLLAGHQDTQY,TRBV2,13
ASGLTPGQGIHRSGNTIY,TRBV12-5,18
ASSPADRDTQQF,TRBV18,12
ASSLDLGQGVYEQY,TRBV11-1,14
ASSPGLGQSWETQY,TRBV14,14
ASSLDLAGGGNEQF,TRBV7-2,14
ASKNYQGDEQY,TRBV5-4,11
ASSLINTEAF,TRBV11-2,10
ASRLLGGPTEAF,TRBV7-8,12
AISKQGGDTEAF,TRBV10-3,12
ASKSLQANTEAF,TRBV19,12
ASSYDRTYGYT,TRBV6-5,11
ASSLVRARDFYGYT,TRBV5-4,14
ASSVVGQGLDTQY,TRBV5-1,13
ASSRTPYEQY,TRBV6-1,10
ASSPGRFNPDTQY,TRBV25-1,13
ASSYSTLGADTQY,TRBV6-6,13
ASQHRGTSGDSYNEQF,TRBV11-2,16
ASSRDRRNNQPQH,TRBV6-6,13
ASSVVGGEQY,TRBV9,10
ASSVTGPNEKLF,TRBV19,12
ASSLEGSNQPQH,TRBV5-1,12
ASRSKYAGDREDTGELF,TRBV9,17
ASSPPGLAGTDTQY,TRBV18,14
ASSYSTGTASPPLH,TRBV6-5,14